This entry concerns a single T cell receptor (beta chain). What it recognizes is unknown. These data belong to a study of T-cell reconstitution after alpha-beta-depleted transplantation in children. Whole-study findings and limits: Several hundred graft clones that had expanded were reportedly the source of alpha-beta T cells about two months after transplant. Surviving recipient T cells and thymic progenitors underlay high day-60 TCRbeta diversity in some patients. At one year after transplant, newly produced T cells mostly accounted for T-cell counts and diversity.

Preparation of the TCRbeta library involved a method that used unique molecular identifiers. One entry per CDR3 protein results from TCRdb running MiXCR on the PCR reads. The repertoire holds about 980,000 distinct CDR3 sequences, with about 29% as singletons. The ends were cut back, 7 bases at V and 2 bases at J, with 13 bases in the middle. Per the germline V gene, CDR1 is SGDLS and CDR2 is YYNGEE. The CDR3 covers 14 residues. The input for sequencing was PBMCs, mostly from graft donor cells, taken 360 days after TCRalphabeta/CD19-depleted stem cell transplant. The receptor was isolated from a boy under two years old who had a stem cell transplant for SCID, so the T cells may come from the graft donor. The rearrangement joins TRBV9 to TRBJ2-1, with D perhaps assigned TRBD1 or TRBD2 (5 bases each). CDR3 loop: CASGSGGTYNEQFF. In DNA form, the CDR3 reads TGTGCCAGCGGAAGTGGGGGAACCTACAATGAGCAGTTCTTC.